This T cell receptor beta chain appears in the sequencing data of a study of shared clonotypes between healthy human individuals. Study overall: Aged 18 to 49, the donors were a couple of women and a few men.

Regarding the study as a whole: Estimated richness values were generally larger in naive subsets than in memory subsets.

V lost 5 bases to trimming and J lost 0 bases, with 13 bases between them. In germline, CDR1 is LNHNV, CDR2 YYDKDF (reference sequence). The CDR3 extends over 15 amino acids. Generated by immunoSEQ multiplex PCR, the TCRdb table keeps only in-frame clones and is missing some. The sample carries some 2.1 million clones, over 85% recorded once. Only CD45RO-negative cells positively selected for CCR7 counted as naive CD8 cells, so terminally differentiated effector memory CD45RA+ cells were excluded. This clone has a handful of counts. Its antigen is undetermined. Source material: naive CD8+ T cells from PBMCs. The chain employs TRBV15 and TRBJ1-2; D is undetermined. This receptor was taken from a man in his late teens or twenties in good health. Some clones in this sample may be carry-over from other donors' samples. The CDR3 nucleotides are TGTGCCACCAGCCTAGTTTCGGGTTCTAACTATGGCTACACCTTC. Its translation is CATSLVSGSNYGYTF. Drawing the rest from reference TRBV15 and TRBJ1-2, the complete variable domain is DAMVIQNPRYQVTQFGKPVTLSCSQTLNHNVMYWYQQKSSQAPKLLFHYYDKDFNNEADTPDNFQSRRPNTSFCFLDIRSPGLGDTAMYLCATSLVSGSNYGYTFGSGTRLTVV.